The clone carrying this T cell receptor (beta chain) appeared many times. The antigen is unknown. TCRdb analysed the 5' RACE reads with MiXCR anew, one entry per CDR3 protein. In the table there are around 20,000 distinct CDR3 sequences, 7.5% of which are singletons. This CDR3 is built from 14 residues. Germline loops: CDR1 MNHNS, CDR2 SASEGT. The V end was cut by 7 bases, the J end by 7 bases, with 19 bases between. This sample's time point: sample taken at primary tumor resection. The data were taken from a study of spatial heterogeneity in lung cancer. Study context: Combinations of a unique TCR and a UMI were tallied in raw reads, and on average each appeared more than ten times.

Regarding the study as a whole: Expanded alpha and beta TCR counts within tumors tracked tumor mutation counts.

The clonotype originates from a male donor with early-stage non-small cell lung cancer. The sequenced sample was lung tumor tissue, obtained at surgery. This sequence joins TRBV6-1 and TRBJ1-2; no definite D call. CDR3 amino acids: CASTEEREICGYTF. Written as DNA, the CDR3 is TGTGCCAGCACCGAGGAAAGGGAGATTTGTGGCTACACCTTC.